This TCR beta chain was recorded in a study of blood T cell repertoires in COVID-19. This clone was seen only once. Authors' methods: Nucleated cell counts were estimated from reference gene primer amplification. Libraries were prepared by immunoSEQ multiplex PCR; TCRdb keeps only in-frame clonotypes and omits some of them. V and J calls and clone size come straight from that table; D and trimming were deduced from the DNA. The sample has over 150,000 clones, roughly 76% seen once; the top ten hold roughly 12%. This receptor was obtained from a woman of 80 years or more with COVID-19, enrolled during active disease. Material for sequencing was peripheral blood.

CDR3 coding DNA: TGTGCCAGCAGCAAGACTAGCGGGAGTGGTACCGGGGAGCTGTTTTTT. This codes for CASSKTSGSGTGELFF. The V and J genes are TRBV7-6 and TRBJ2-2, with TRBD2 matching over 12 bases. Germline V lookup: CDR1 SGHVS, CDR2 FNYEAQ. CDR3 length equals 16 residues. The junction had 6 bases not matched to a gene; V was cut back by 5 bases and J by 5 bases.